Described below is a single TCR beta chain sequence and its context. Antigen specificity is unknown. Read data end 3 residues before the CDR3 end; the end is taken from the germline J gene. The data were taken from a study of T cell clonality in common variable immunodeficiency. Study results and caveats: Common variable immunodeficiency TCR beta sequences reportedly had fewer deletions and N-nucleotide insertions.

Sequencing input was equivalent genomic DNA from CVID and controls. Method: immunoSEQ multiplex PCR; TCRdb's copy keeps in-frame clones and lacks some. Singletons are absent from the sample, which has more than 25,000 clones. The germline V gene encodes CDR1 SQVTM and CDR2 ANQGSEA. The CDR3 is 12 residues long. Deletions cut 7 bases from V and 2 bases from J, with 12 bases between. No CVID subject was ill or on immunomodulatory drugs when sampled. This sequence joins TRBV29-1 and TRBJ2-7; the D gene is possibly TRBD1 (6 bases). The sequence was obtained from a human donor with common variable immunodeficiency. The sequencing input was peripheral blood mononuclear cells. The covered CDR3 bases are TGCAGCGCAGGGGACCGCGCCTACGAG. Encoded protein: CSAGDRAYE. The whole CDR3 protein reads CSAGDRAYEQYF.